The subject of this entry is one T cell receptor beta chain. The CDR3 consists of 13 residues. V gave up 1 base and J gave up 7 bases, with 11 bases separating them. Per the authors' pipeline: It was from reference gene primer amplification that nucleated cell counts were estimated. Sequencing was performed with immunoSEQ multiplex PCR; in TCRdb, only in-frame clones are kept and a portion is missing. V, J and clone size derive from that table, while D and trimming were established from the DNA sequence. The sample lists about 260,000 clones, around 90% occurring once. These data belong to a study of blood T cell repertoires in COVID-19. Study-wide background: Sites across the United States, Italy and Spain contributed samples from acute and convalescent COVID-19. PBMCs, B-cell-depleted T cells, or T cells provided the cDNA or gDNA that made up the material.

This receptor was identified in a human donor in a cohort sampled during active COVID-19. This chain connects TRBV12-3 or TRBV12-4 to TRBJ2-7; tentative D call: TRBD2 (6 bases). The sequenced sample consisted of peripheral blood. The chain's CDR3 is CASSLVRGWEQYF. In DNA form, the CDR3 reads TGTGCCAGCAGTTTAGTCCGGGGGTGGGAGCAGTACTTC.